The T cell receptor (beta chain) described here comes from a study of cytomegalovirus exposure and HLA in healthy donors. Whole-study context: Of the donors genotyped, 398 in all, 75% to 90% fell in the Caucasian-associated ancestry cluster. Findings and caveats of the study: The likely origin of a cluster of highly shared sequence variants was a sequencing artifact. The dataset shows that most TCR sequences were rare, while some public TCRs occurred in many donors.

V trimming: 6 bases; J trimming: 4 bases; junction bases outside the gene matches: 17. The CDR3 is 17 residues long. Germline CDR1 and CDR2: MDHEN and SYDVKM. With 60 Vbeta and 13 Jbeta primers, the PCR was carried out. The assay was immunoSEQ multiplex PCR, and TCRdb's table has in-frame clones only and misses some. The sample yields approximately 190,000 clones, more than 70% seen once. Remarks on this clone: What it binds is unknown.

Sequencing used PBMCs. V usage is TRBV28 and J usage is TRBJ1-2; the match to TRBD1 covers 7 bases. This clonotype was obtained from a boy aged 10-17 years in good health and CMV-seronegative. CDR3 sequence reads: CASSYRQGGLVGYGYTF. CDR3 nucleotides: TGTGCCAGCAGCTACCGACAGGGCGGCTTAGTTGGCTATGGCTACACCTTC.